What follows are 4 T cell receptor beta chains derived from one specimen sequenced in a study of control samples from healthy donors and cancer patients. Sequencing was performed with immunoSEQ multiplex PCR; in TCRdb, only in-frame clones are kept and a portion is missing. This sample has about 54,000 clones; approximately 95% occur once, and the top ten carry around 1.9%. Material: blood. All receptors come from a woman younger than 45 in good health.

The rearrangement links TRBV28 to TRBJ1-5; D not resolved. Trimming shortened V by 7 bases and J by 5 bases, and 15 bases separated the two germline ends. Germline CDR1 MDHEN, CDR2 SYDVKM. The length of the CDR3 is 14 residues. The CDR3 protein is CASTLEGGDQPQHF. The CDR3 region has the DNA TGTGCCAGCACTTTGGAGGGTGGCGATCAGCCCCAGCATTTT.

DNA for the CDR3: TGTGCCAGCATCACAGGGGGGGTCTACAATGAGCAGTTCTTC. Protein sequence: CASITGGVYNEQFF. V and J are TRBV6-5 and TRBJ2-1; a possible D gene is TRBD1 (8 bases). V shed 7 bases and J shed 3 bases, with 13 bases lying between them. There are 14 residues in the CDR3. CDR1 and CDR2 from the germline V gene are MNHEY and SVGAGI.

The genes are TRBV29-1 and TRBJ2-1; 8 bases fit TRBD2. There are 14 residues in the CDR3. The trim removed 7 bases at V and 2 bases at J, leaving 7 bases unmatched. Germline V lookup: CDR1 SQVTM, CDR2 ANQGSEA. CDR3 protein: CSAGTRDTYNEQFF. As DNA, the CDR3 is TGCAGCGCTGGGACTAGGGATACCTACAATGAGCAGTTCTTC.

V usage is TRBV7-2 and J usage is TRBJ2-7; TRBD2 agrees at 9 bases. CDR3 length: 16 residues. Unmatched junction bases numbered 4, after V lost 1 base and J lost 0 bases. The germline CDR1 and CDR2 sequences are SGHTA and FQGNSA. CDR3 protein: CASSLVSSGNSYEQYF. The CDR3 coding sequence is TGTGCCAGCAGCTTAGTGTCTAGCGGGAACTCCTACGAGCAGTACTTC.